This passage covers 10 T cell receptor beta chains from one sample sequenced in a study of shared clonotypes between healthy human individuals. Produced via immunoSEQ multiplex PCR; TCRdb's table is partial and in-frame only. The sample consists of roughly 2.1 million clones, just over 90% of them appearing once. Selected positively for CCR7 and CD45RO-negative, naive CD8 cells excluded terminally differentiated effector memory CD45RA+ cells. The sample consisted of naive CD8+ T cells from PBMCs. Source of these receptors: a man between 18 and 29 years old in good health. Some clones in this sample may be carry-over from other donors' samples.

The chain couples TRBV14 to TRBJ2-3; 8 bases line up with TRBD2. The CDR3 spans 14 residues. Trimming took 4 bases from V and 3 from J; bases not matched to a gene: 3. The germline gives CDR1 SGHDN, CDR2 FVKESK. CDR3 amino acids: CASSRLANTDTQYF. DNA for the CDR3: TGTGCCAGCAGCCGACTAGCGAATACAGATACGCAGTATTTT.

Comment on this clone: The sample carries other DNA sequences with the same CDR3. The CDR3 DNA follows: TGTGCCAGCAGCGTGGGGGGTTTGAATCAGCCCCAGCATTTT. The encoded protein is CASSVGGLNQPQHF. The genes are TRBV9 and TRBJ1-5, with D perhaps TRBD1 (5 bases). Germline loops: CDR1 SGDLS, CDR2 YYNGEE. V was trimmed by 2 bases and J by 4 bases, leaving 10 bases between them. The CDR3 contains 14 residues.

The chain couples TRBV6-5 to TRBJ2-5, with unresolved D. This CDR3 is 14 amino acids long. V dropped 5 bases and J dropped 5 bases, with 15 bases sitting between them. CDR1 is MNHEY and CDR2 is SVGAGI in the germline V gene. The CDR3 DNA sequence: TGTGCCAGCAGTCTAGACCCGTGGGCCGAGACCCAGTACTTC. As protein: CASSLDPWAETQYF.

CDR3 amino acids: CASSHSGEGNEQFF. CDR3 coding DNA: TGTGCCAGCAGCCATAGCGGAGAAGGTAATGAGCAGTTCTTC. The rearrangement links TRBV7-6 to TRBJ2-1, with D perhaps matching TRBD2 (6 bases). CDR3 length equals 14 residues. Per germline, CDR1 SGHVS and CDR2 FNYEAQ. V was pared by 5 bases and J by 7 bases, with 15 bases between.

This rearrangement joins TRBV4-3 to TRBJ2-1, with D perhaps TRBD1 (5 bases). Per the germline V gene, CDR1 is LGHNA and CDR2 is YSLEER. Trimming cost V 4 bases and J 4 bases, with 11 bases left between them. CDR3 length equals 14 residues. The CDR3 DNA reads as TGCGCCAGCAGCCCTGACAGCCAATACAATGAGCAGTTCTTC. It specifies CASSPDSQYNEQFF.

The rearrangement uses TRBV7-2 and TRBJ2-7; D remains ambiguous. This CDR3 spans 13 amino acids. Germline CDR1 is SGHTA and CDR2 is FQGNSA. With 1 base removed from V and 2 bases from J, the gap between germline ends came to 6 bases. In DNA form, the CDR3 reads TGTGCCAGCAGCTTAGTTAGCCCCTACGAGCAGTACTTC. Protein product: CASSLVSPYEQYF. Full variable domain (missing parts from reference TRBV7-2 and TRBJ2-7): GAGVSQSPSNKVTEKGKDVELRCDPISGHTALYWYRQSLGQGLEFLIYFQGNSAPDKSGLPSDRFSAERTGGSVSTLTIQRTQQEDSAVYLCASSLVSPYEQYFGPGTRLTVT.

This clone was counted once. The chain is built from TRBV28 and TRBJ2-7; 7 bases map to TRBD2. This CDR3 is 13 amino acids long. J was trimmed by 7 bases and V by 7 bases; bases with no gene match: 10. The germline V gene encodes CDR1 MDHEN and CDR2 SYDVKM. CDR3 sequence (DNA): TGTGCCAGCACCTGGAGCGGGACGGGGGAGCAGTACTTC. Residues: CASTWSGTGEQYF.

This rearrangement joins TRBV28 to TRBJ2-1; TRBD2 agrees at 8 bases. Trimming cost V 2 bases and J 6 bases; bases outside gene matches: 6. Germline CDR1 MDHEN, CDR2 SYDVKM. This CDR3 region has 15 residues. The CDR3 region is CASSLTAGDGNEQFF. The CDR3 nucleotides are TGTGCCAGCAGTTTAACAGCGGGAGACGGCAATGAGCAGTTCTTC.

This clone was recorded once. The rearrangement uses TRBV6-6 and TRBJ1-1; possibly TRBD1 for D (5 bases). From germline, CDR1 is MNHNY and CDR2 SVGAGI (reference sequence). There are 16 residues in the CDR3. The V end was cut by 0 bases, the J end by 2 bases, with 13 bases between. The CDR3 here is CASSYSIGDSNTEAFF. CDR3 DNA: TGTGCCAGCAGTTACTCGATTGGCGACAGCAACACTGAAGCTTTCTTT.

The rearrangement uses TRBV5-1 and TRBJ1-2; TRBD1 is a possible D gene (5 bases). CDR1 is SGHRS and CDR2 is YFSETQ in the germline V gene. With 4 bases removed from V and 1 base from J, the gap between germline ends came to 14 bases. The CDR3 covers 15 residues. In DNA, the CDR3 is TGCGCCAGCAGCCCTACCGACAGACTTAACTATGGCTACACCTTC. Translation gives CASSPTDRLNYGYTF.